This T cell receptor beta chain appears in the sequencing data of a study of cytomegalovirus exposure and HLA in healthy donors. Study outcomes and limitations: Rarity held for most TCR sequences, but there were some public TCRs that occurred in many donors.

Clones were read by immunoSEQ multiplex PCR, and TCRdb kept only the in-frame ones, dropping some. Among a few hundred thousand clones listed, more than 75% were seen once. Worth noting for this clone: The antigen remains unidentified.

V was clipped by 0 bases and J by 10 bases, with 6 bases between them. The CDR3 loop spans 12 amino acids. Per germline, CDR1 LNHNV and CDR2 YYDKDF (reference sequence). This sequence was found in a man between 18 and 35 years old in good health and CMV-seropositive. The sample taken for sequencing was PBMCs. The chain recombines TRBV15 with TRBJ1-4; no clear D gene. CDR3 amino acids: CATSRDRGKLFF. CDR3 coding DNA: TGTGCCACCAGCAGAGATCGCGGAAAACTGTTTTTT.